This T cell receptor (beta chain) originates from a study of PD-L1 blockade in urothelial cancer. Study-level background: Blood yielded a median of approximately 130,000 T cells per sample.

The CDR3 length is 16 residues. J was trimmed by 0 bases and V by 3 bases; bases with no gene match: 5. Germline CDR1 is MNHNS and CDR2 is SASEGT. Using immunoSEQ multiplex PCR, the repertoire was profiled, and TCRdb retains in-frame clones only, with some absent. The repertoire includes tens of thousands of clones, approximately 84% of them detected once, and about 15% sits in the top ten. The time point is: pretreatment peripheral blood. The J gene is TRBJ1-3, the V gene TRBV6-1, with 7 bases identical to TRBD1. This receptor was obtained from a man in his 60s with urothelial cancer. Sample: PBMCs, taken around atezolizumab (anti-PD-L1) treatment. CDR3 amino acids: CASSERDSSSGNTIYF. The CDR3 DNA sequence: TGTGCCAGCAGTGAGCGGGACAGTAGCTCTGGAAACACCATATATTTT.